The clone carrying this T cell receptor beta chain was counted a few times. This sample was taken from a study of blood T cell repertoires in COVID-19. The wider study: Samples representing acute and convalescent COVID-19 were sourced from the United States, Italy and Spain.

Trimming removed 3 bases at V and 6 bases at J, with 9 bases between. The CDR3 length is 14 residues. Per germline, CDR1 LNHDA and CDR2 SQIVND (reference sequence). Original processing methods: Reference gene primer amplification gave estimated nucleated cell counts. The table came from immunoSEQ multiplex PCR; TCRdb's copy has only in-frame clones and leaves some out. That table is the source of V, J and clone size, and D and trimming were worked out from the DNA. The repertoire includes about 210,000 clones, roughly 82% of them detected once, and less than 9.5% sits in the top ten. The clonotype originates from an older woman with COVID-19, enrolled during active disease. Sequences were obtained from peripheral blood. This chain uses TRBV19 with TRBJ1-6, with no clear D. The CDR3 loop is CASSIRTPNSPLHF. CDR3 nucleotides: TGTGCCAGTAGTATCAGGACTCCTAATTCACCCCTCCACTTT.